The rows below give T cell receptor beta chains drawn from one sample of a study of PD-L1 blockade in urothelial cancer. The data were produced by immunoSEQ multiplex PCR, yet TCRdb's version contains in-frame clones alone and is incomplete. The data contain 130,000 or so clones, roughly 80% of them seen just once; the ten biggest clones take up 2.5% to 3.5%. The sequencing here drew on PBMCs, taken around atezolizumab (anti-PD-L1) treatment. Source of these receptors: a man between 45 and 60 years old with urothelial cancer. The CDR3 runs from the conserved cysteine through the conserved F or W. The D gene is left open where the match is weak. The size field is filled for only some rows; it gives once, few, many or a size class.

D: .; size: .; J: TRBJ2-7; V: TRBV10-3; DNA: TGTGCCATCAGGGAAGGGGGACCCGTCTACGAGCAGTACTTC; CDR3: CAIREGGPVYEQYF
D: TRBD1; size: .; J: TRBJ2-1; V: TRBV5-4; DNA: TGTGCCAGCAGCCGGACAGGGACGAATGAGCAGTTCTTC; CDR3: CASSRTGTNEQFF
D: .; size: .; J: TRBJ2-5; V: TRBV5-6; DNA: TGTGCCAGCAGCTTTGCGGTGGAGACCCAGTACTTC; CDR3: CASSFAVETQYF
D: .; size: .; J: TRBJ2-1; V: TRBV28; DNA: TGTGCCAGCAGGCTGCACGGGAGTTGGAATGAGCAGTTCTTC; CDR3: CASRLHGSWNEQFF
D: .; size: few; J: TRBJ1-2; V: TRBV21-1; DNA: TGTGCCAGCAGCAAATCAAACACCTTC; CDR3: CASSKSNTF
D: .; size: .; J: TRBJ2-7; V: TRBV14; DNA: TGTGCCAGCAGCCGCTATGGGGCTATCTCCTACGAGCAGTACTTC; CDR3: CASSRYGAISYEQYF
D: TRBD1; size: .; J: TRBJ2-1; V: TRBV2; DNA: TGTGCCAGCAGTGATATATTTAGGGGGCATGAGCAGTTCTTC; CDR3: CASSDIFRGHEQFF
D: TRBD1; size: .; J: TRBJ2-7; V: TRBV5-1; DNA: TGCGCCAGCACCAGAACCGGGACAGGGGGACACGAGCAGTACTTC; CDR3: CASTRTGTGGHEQYF
D: TRBD1; size: .; J: TRBJ1-3; V: TRBV5-5; DNA: TGTGCCAGCAGCTTGGCCGGGACAGGTGGAAACACCATATATTTT; CDR3: CASSLAGTGGNTIYF
D: .; size: .; J: TRBJ2-1; V: TRBV10-3; DNA: TGTGCCATCAGTGCCACCCCGACTGAACACAATGAGCAGTTCTTC; CDR3: CAISATPTEHNEQFF
D: .; size: .; J: TRBJ2-3; V: TRBV30; DNA: TGTGCCTGGAGATTCGGTCCTTCGGATACGCAGTATTTT; CDR3: CAWRFGPSDTQYF
D: TRBD2; size: .; J: TRBJ2-7; V: TRBV30; DNA: TGTGCCTGGGTACTAGCGGGAGCACACGAGCAGTACTTC; CDR3: CAWVLAGAHEQYF
D: TRBD2; size: few; J: TRBJ2-1; V: TRBV18; DNA: TGTGCCAGCTCACCGATAATTTTCTTCACTAGCGGGAGTATGAATGAGCAGTTCTTC; CDR3: CASSPIIFFTSGSMNEQFF
D: .; size: once; J: TRBJ2-2; V: TRBV4-2; DNA: TGTGCCAGCAGCCACAACCTAGACACCGGGGAGCTGTTTTTT; CDR3: CASSHNLDTGELFF